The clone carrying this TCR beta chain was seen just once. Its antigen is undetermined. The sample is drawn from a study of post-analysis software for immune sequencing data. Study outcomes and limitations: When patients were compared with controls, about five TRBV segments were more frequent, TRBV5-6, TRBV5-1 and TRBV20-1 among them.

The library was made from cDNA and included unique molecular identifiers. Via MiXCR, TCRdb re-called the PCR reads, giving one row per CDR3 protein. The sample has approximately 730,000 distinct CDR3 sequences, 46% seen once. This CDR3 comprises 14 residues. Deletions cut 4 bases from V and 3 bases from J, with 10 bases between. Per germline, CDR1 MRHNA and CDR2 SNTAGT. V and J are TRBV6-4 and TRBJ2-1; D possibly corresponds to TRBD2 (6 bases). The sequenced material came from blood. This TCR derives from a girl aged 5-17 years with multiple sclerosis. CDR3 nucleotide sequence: TGTGCCAGCAGTGGCGGGGCAGACTACAATGAGCAGTTCTTC. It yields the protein CASSGGADYNEQFF.